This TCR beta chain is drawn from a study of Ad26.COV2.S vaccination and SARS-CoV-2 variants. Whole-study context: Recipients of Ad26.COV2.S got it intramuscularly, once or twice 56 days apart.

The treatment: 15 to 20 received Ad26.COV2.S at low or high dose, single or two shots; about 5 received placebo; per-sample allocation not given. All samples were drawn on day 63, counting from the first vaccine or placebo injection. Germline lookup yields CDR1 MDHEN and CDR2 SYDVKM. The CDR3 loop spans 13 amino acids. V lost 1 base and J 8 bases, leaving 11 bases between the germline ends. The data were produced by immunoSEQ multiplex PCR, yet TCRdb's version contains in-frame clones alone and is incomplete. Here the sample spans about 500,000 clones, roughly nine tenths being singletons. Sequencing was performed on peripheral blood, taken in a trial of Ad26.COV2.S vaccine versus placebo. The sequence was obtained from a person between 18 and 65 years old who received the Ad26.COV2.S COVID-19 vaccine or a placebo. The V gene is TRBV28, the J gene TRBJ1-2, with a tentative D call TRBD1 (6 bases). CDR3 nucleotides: TGTGCCAGCAGTTTATCACAGGGAAGGGGCTACACCTTC. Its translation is CASSLSQGRGYTF.